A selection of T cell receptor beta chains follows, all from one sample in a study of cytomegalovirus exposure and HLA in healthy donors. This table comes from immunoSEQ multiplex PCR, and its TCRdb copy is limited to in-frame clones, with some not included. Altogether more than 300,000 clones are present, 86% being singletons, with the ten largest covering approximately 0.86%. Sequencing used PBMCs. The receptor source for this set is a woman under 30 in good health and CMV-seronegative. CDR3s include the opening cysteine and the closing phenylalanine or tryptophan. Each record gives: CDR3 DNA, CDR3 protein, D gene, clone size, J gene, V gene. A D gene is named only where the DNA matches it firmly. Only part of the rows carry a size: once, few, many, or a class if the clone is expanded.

cdr3_nt: TGTGCCAGCTCGCCACGACAGGGAGGTGACTATGGCTACACCTTC
cdr3_aa: CASSPRQGGDYGYTF
d_call: TRBD1
clone_size: NA
j_call: TRBJ1-2
v_call: TRBV18

cdr3_nt: TGTGCCAGCAGCACTAGACTAGCGGGGGCTCCACAAGAGACCCAGTACTTC
cdr3_aa: CASSTRLAGAPQETQYF
d_call: TRBD2
clone_size: NA
j_call: TRBJ2-5
v_call: TRBV7-8

cdr3_nt: TGTGCCAGCAGCTCACACCCGGGGACTGAAGCTTTCTTT
cdr3_aa: CASSSHPGTEAFF
d_call: NA
clone_size: NA
j_call: TRBJ1-1
v_call: TRBV7-9

cdr3_nt: TGTGCCAGCAGTGTTTCTTACGAGCAGTACTTC
cdr3_aa: CASSVSYEQYF
d_call: NA
clone_size: NA
j_call: TRBJ2-7
v_call: TRBV2

cdr3_nt: TGTGCCAGCAGTCGTACACAATATAGCAATCAGCCCCAGCATTTT
cdr3_aa: CASSRTQYSNQPQHF
d_call: NA
clone_size: few
j_call: TRBJ1-5
v_call: TRBV6-5

cdr3_nt: TGTGCCAGCTCACCACAGAGGGGGCGCGCGACAGATACGCAGTATTTT
cdr3_aa: CASSPQRGRATDTQYF
d_call: TRBD1
clone_size: NA
j_call: TRBJ2-3
v_call: TRBV18

cdr3_nt: TGTGCCAGCAGGGGGACAGGGACAGGGGCCAACGTCCTGACTTTC
cdr3_aa: CASRGTGTGANVLTF
d_call: TRBD1
clone_size: NA
j_call: TRBJ2-6
v_call: TRBV2

cdr3_nt: TGTGCCAGCAGTTTATCGGTAGGCGGAGGGCAGTACTTC
cdr3_aa: CASSLSVGGGQYF
d_call: NA
clone_size: once
j_call: TRBJ2-7
v_call: TRBV27

cdr3_nt: TGTGCCAGCAGCCCGGACCTAGGGGGAGAAAAACTGTTTTTT
cdr3_aa: CASSPDLGGEKLFF
d_call: NA
clone_size: NA
j_call: TRBJ1-4
v_call: TRBV14

cdr3_nt: TGTGCCTGGAGTCCAAGGACCAGGGGAAGCACTGAAGCTTTCTTT
cdr3_aa: CAWSPRTRGSTEAFF
d_call: NA
clone_size: NA
j_call: TRBJ1-1
v_call: TRBV30

cdr3_nt: TGTGCCAGCAGTCCCAACCACAGGGACGGCTATGGCTACACCTTC
cdr3_aa: CASSPNHRDGYGYTF
d_call: NA
clone_size: NA
j_call: TRBJ1-2
v_call: TRBV27

cdr3_nt: TGTGCCAGCAGTATCGTACAGAGCAATCAGCCCCAGCATTTT
cdr3_aa: CASSIVQSNQPQHF
d_call: NA
clone_size: NA
j_call: TRBJ1-5
v_call: TRBV5-5

cdr3_nt: TGTGCCAGCAGTTTATCTGGGAGATACGAGCAGTACTTC
cdr3_aa: CASSLSGRYEQYF
d_call: NA
clone_size: NA
j_call: TRBJ2-7
v_call: TRBV27

cdr3_nt: TGTGCCAGCAGCCCTGGACTAACCTCTAGCACAGATACGCAGTATTTT
cdr3_aa: CASSPGLTSSTDTQYF
d_call: NA
clone_size: NA
j_call: TRBJ2-3
v_call: TRBV7-6

cdr3_nt: TGTGCCTGGAGTGTTGGGACAGGGGCCTATGGCTACACCTTC
cdr3_aa: CAWSVGTGAYGYTF
d_call: TRBD1
clone_size: few
j_call: TRBJ1-2
v_call: TRBV30

cdr3_nt: TGTGCCAGCAGTCTGCCAGGGTACCCTCAGGAGCAGTACTTC
cdr3_aa: CASSLPGYPQEQYF
d_call: NA
clone_size: once
j_call: TRBJ2-7
v_call: TRBV27

cdr3_nt: TGTGCCAGCTCGCTCCGAGGGCCTGGTGAGACCCAGTACTTC
cdr3_aa: CASSLRGPGETQYF
d_call: NA
clone_size: many
j_call: TRBJ2-5
v_call: TRBV28

cdr3_nt: TGTGCCAGCAGCTTAAGAGGCCCAGGGGAGCAGTACTTC
cdr3_aa: CASSLRGPGEQYF
d_call: NA
clone_size: NA
j_call: TRBJ2-7
v_call: TRBV7-9

cdr3_nt: TGTGCCAGCAGCCCACGACCCGCGGGGGGAAGCACAGATACGCAGTATTTT
cdr3_aa: CASSPRPAGGSTDTQYF
d_call: TRBD2
clone_size: NA
j_call: TRBJ2-3
v_call: TRBV7-8

cdr3_nt: TGTGCCAGCAGTGAAGGATTAGGGGCGGGGCCCTACGAGCAGTACTTC
cdr3_aa: CASSEGLGAGPYEQYF
d_call: NA
clone_size: NA
j_call: TRBJ2-7
v_call: TRBV6-1

cdr3_nt: TGCGCCAGCAGCTTTAGACTTCGCGGGGAGAACTCCTACGAGCAGTACTTC
cdr3_aa: CASSFRLRGENSYEQYF
d_call: NA
clone_size: NA
j_call: TRBJ2-7
v_call: TRBV5-1

cdr3_nt: TGCGCCAGCAGCCTCGGGACAGGGGTGTACGAGCAGTACTTC
cdr3_aa: CASSLGTGVYEQYF
d_call: TRBD1
clone_size: NA
j_call: TRBJ2-7
v_call: TRBV5-1

cdr3_nt: TGTGCCAGTAGGTGGACAGGGGCCGGAAACACCGGGGAGCTGTTTTTT
cdr3_aa: CASRWTGAGNTGELFF
d_call: TRBD1
clone_size: once
j_call: TRBJ2-2
v_call: TRBV19

cdr3_nt: TGCGCCAGCAGCTTGGGAGGCGGGCACACTGAAGCTTTCTTT
cdr3_aa: CASSLGGGHTEAFF
d_call: NA
clone_size: NA
j_call: TRBJ1-1
v_call: TRBV5-1

cdr3_nt: TGTGCCAGCAGTTCGACTAGCGCGATCAATGAGCAGTTCTTC
cdr3_aa: CASSSTSAINEQFF
d_call: TRBD2
clone_size: NA
j_call: TRBJ2-1
v_call: TRBV6-5